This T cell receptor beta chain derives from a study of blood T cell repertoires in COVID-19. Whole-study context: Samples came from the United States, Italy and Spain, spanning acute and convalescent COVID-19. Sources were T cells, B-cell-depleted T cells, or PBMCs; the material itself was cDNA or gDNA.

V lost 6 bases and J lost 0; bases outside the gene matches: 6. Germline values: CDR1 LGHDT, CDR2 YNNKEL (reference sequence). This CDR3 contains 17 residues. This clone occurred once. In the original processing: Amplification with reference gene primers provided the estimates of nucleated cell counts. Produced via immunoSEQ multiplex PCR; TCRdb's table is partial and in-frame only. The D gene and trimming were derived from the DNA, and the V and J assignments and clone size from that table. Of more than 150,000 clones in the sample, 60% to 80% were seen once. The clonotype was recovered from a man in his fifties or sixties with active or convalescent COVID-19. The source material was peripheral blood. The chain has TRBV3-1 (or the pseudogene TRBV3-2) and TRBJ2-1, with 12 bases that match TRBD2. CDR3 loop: CASRRTSGMSSYNEQFF. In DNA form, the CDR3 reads TGTGCCAGCAGACGGACTAGCGGGATGAGCTCCTACAATGAGCAGTTCTTC.